This record concerns one T cell receptor beta chain sequence. This sample is part of a study of glioma-infiltrating T cells after dendritic cell vaccination. This CDR3 region has 13 residues. CDR1 is SGHTA and CDR2 is FQGNSA in the germline V gene. Trimming left V 8 bases short and J 9 bases short, with 17 bases between. Sequenced by immunoSEQ multiplex PCR; TCRdb stores in-frame clones only, minus some. Here the sample spans 50,000 to 80,000 clones, 82% being singletons. The input for sequencing was blood, taken before dendritic cell vaccination. V usage is TRBV7-2 and J usage is TRBJ2-1; a weak D match, TRBD2 (6 bases). The TCR originated in a human donor with glioblastoma. CDR3 sequence (DNA): TGTGCCAGCGATTCTGTCCGGGGGAGTGAGCAGTTCTTC. Its protein is CASDSVRGSEQFF.